This T cell receptor (beta chain) was captured by sequencing in a study of T cell responses to AZD1222 COVID-19 vaccine (TCRdb year 2021). Background on the whole study: AZD1222 recipients whose second dose came at about 4 weeks and those whose second dose came at about 12 weeks were combined into one group, since spike-specific TCR depth and breadth did not differ between the two schedules. TCR sequencing covered fewer than 250 trial participants: 207 given two doses of AZD1222 and around 25 given two doses of MenACWY control vaccine. Trial participants were enrolled into age subgroups of 18-55, 56-69 and 70-plus years, which contained 148, 28 and 57 TCR-sequenced participants, respectively. Here is what the overall study found, with its caveats: No day 14 peak-response samples were available, so repertoires were characterized only after the peak T cell response. Reportedly, almost half of the unique spike-specific TCRs recognized epitopes lying outside the regions that are mutated in the B.1.351 and B.1.1.7 variants. Most participants were white British and females outnumbered males, and the authors suggested that clonal diversity may have been underestimated. The vaccine-associated CD4 TCRs covered the entire spike protein, and the dominant responses fell in regions 160-218 and 743-854. After two AZD1222 doses, spike-specific TCR breadth and depth were significantly higher than at day 0 and than in MenACWY recipients. The 56-69-year group was small, and its depth increase did not reach significance, likely because of low power. Only a handful of AZD1222 recipients were SARS-CoV-2 seropositive at baseline, limiting conclusions about previously exposed vaccinees.

Trimming at the junction amounts to 2 bases on V and 5 bases on J, and the germline ends lie 12 bases apart. CDR1 and CDR2, per the germline V gene, are KGHSH and LQKENI. The cysteine opens and the phenylalanine closes a CDR3 of 14 amino acids. Only CDR3 DNA remains: 42 bases, in frame from the first base. To note about this clone: This clone's antigen is unknown. Base qualities are missing; no much larger clone stands one base away.

The CDR3 regions of human TCRbeta chains were subjected to immunosequencing. The original pipeline was this. TCRs in the repertoires were compared against a reference library of SARS-CoV-2-specific TCRs that had been generated with the MIRA antigen-specificity platform. Breadth was defined as the fraction of unique TCRs that were SARS-CoV-2-associated. Depth was defined as the fraction of total T cells that were SARS-CoV-2-associated. Each spike-specific TCR was assigned to its reactive spike region and to a CD4 or CD8 class using the MIRA data. Log10-transformed breadth and depth values were compared by one-way ANOVA with Sidak's multiple comparisons tests. The table was pulled from immuneACCESS by TCRdb, which kept in-frame rearrangements only. Such tables lose some clones; where checked, under half of the loss comes from unresolved V genes, and the rest has no known cause. For V, J and clone size, that table is used; D and trimming come from the DNA. For this sample there are under 75,000 clones; 85% appear just once. The leading ten clones occupy roughly 22% of the sample.

The time point label, read with the paper, signifies: baseline before first vaccination. Vaccinee samples came from UK trials COV001 and COV002, including a single-blind randomized controlled phase 2/3 trial of AZD1222 (ChAdOx1 nCoV-19) in healthy adults. For TCRbeta chain sequencing, PBMC samples were collected from trial participants at day 0 and at day 28 after the second dose. The receptor was isolated from an adult in good health. This specimen was peripheral blood, taken on day 0 of AZD1222 vaccination. The sequence links TRBV18 to TRBJ1-1; no confident D gene assignment can be made. The DNA sequence is TGTGCCAGCTCACCAAGGGAGGGCCAAACTGAAGCTTTCTTT. This encodes CASSPREGQTEAFF.